This is a list of T cell receptor beta chains from one sample in a study of blood T cell repertoires in COVID-19. The data were produced by immunoSEQ multiplex PCR, yet TCRdb's version contains in-frame clones alone and is incomplete. The table records about 350,000 clones, 87% of them present only once. The sequencing sample was made of peripheral blood. The receptors were gathered from a man aged 30 to 45 with COVID-19, enrolled during active disease. Both conserved end residues are part of each CDR3. The D gene is left open where the match is weak. The size field is filled for only some rows; it gives once, few, many or a size class.

size | J | D | V | CDR3 | DNA
few | TRBJ1-5 | TRBD1 | TRBV19 | CASSTSRQGAGNQPQHF | TGTGCCAGTAGTACCAGCAGACAGGGGGCCGGCAATCAGCCCCAGCATTTT
. | TRBJ2-5 | . | TRBV11-2 | CASSSLARQGRETQYF | TGTGCCAGCAGCTCCTTAGCCCGTCAGGGTCGGGAGACCCAGTACTTC
. | TRBJ1-1 | TRBD1 | TRBV7-8 | CASSSGDRGLVDTEAFF | TGTGCCAGCAGCTCTGGGGACAGGGGGCTGGTTGACACTGAAGCTTTCTTT
. | TRBJ2-1 | TRBD2 | TRBV5-1 | CASSPPLLASRGNEQFF | TGCGCCAGCAGCCCCCCCCTACTAGCGAGCCGGGGCAATGAGCAGTTCTTC
once | TRBJ2-3 | TRBD1 | TRBV18 | CASSPQGAADTQYF | TGTGCCAGCTCACCACAGGGGGCAGCAGATACGCAGTATTTT
. | TRBJ2-3 | TRBD1 | TRBV7-3 | CAGQGSGDTQYF | TGTGCCGGACAGGGGTCTGGAGATACGCAGTATTTT
. | TRBJ1-1 | . | TRBV4-3 | CASSQDSEGNTEAFF | TGCGCCAGCAGCCAAGATAGTGAGGGGAACACTGAAGCTTTCTTT
. | TRBJ1-5 | . | TRBV6-5 | CASSSDSFSNQPQHF | TGTGCCAGCAGTTCCGACTCATTCAGCAATCAGCCCCAGCATTTT
. | TRBJ1-3 | . | TRBV5-1 | CASSKTGPSGNTIYF | TGCGCCAGCAGCAAAACAGGGCCCTCTGGAAACACCATATATTTT
many | TRBJ1-3 | . | TRBV7-9 | CASSLATTSSGNTIYF | TGTGCCAGCAGCTTAGCGACTACCAGCTCTGGAAACACCATATATTTT
. | TRBJ2-3 | . | TRBV24-1 | CATSAGRDTDTQYF | TGTGCCACCAGTGCTGGGCGGGACACAGATACGCAGTATTTT
. | TRBJ2-3 | TRBD2 | TRBV4-1 | CASSQDRASGSTDTQYF | TGCGCCAGCAGCCAAGATAGGGCTAGCGGGAGTACAGATACGCAGTATTTT
. | TRBJ2-4 | . | TRBV7-2 | CASSLVGGGGDIQYF | TGTGCCAGCAGCTTGGTAGGGGGGGGCGGAGACATTCAGTACTTC
few | TRBJ2-6 | TRBD2 | TRBV18 | CASSPLPGGSPGANVLTF | TGTGCCAGCTCACCACTCCCGGGAGGTTCACCTGGGGCCAACGTCCTGACTTTC
once | TRBJ2-4 | . | TRBV2 | CASSEARGRAKNIQYF | TGTGCCAGCAGTGAAGCGCGCGGAAGGGCCAAAAACATTCAGTACTTC
few | TRBJ1-1 | . | TRBV6-2/TRBV6-3 | CASSYSSREGYAFF | TGTGCCAGCAGTTACTCGAGCAGGGAGGGGTATGCTTTCTTT
few | TRBJ1-2 | TRBD1 | TRBV9 | CASSVAPGQGDGNYGYTF | TGTGCCAGCAGCGTAGCCCCGGGACAGGGTGACGGTAACTATGGCTACACCTTC
. | TRBJ1-1 | . | TRBV4-1 | CASSQDSGGRTAFF | TGCGCCAGCAGCCAAGATAGCGGGGGGAGGACAGCTTTCTTT